These 20 T cell receptor beta chains originate from one sample sequenced in a study of regulatory T cells in long-lasting Graves disease. Relying on iRepertoire HTBI primers and Arm-PCR of CDR3 regions, the team built TCR beta libraries. TCRdb re-analysed the multiplex PCR reads in MiXCR, keeping a single row per CDR3 protein. The sample comprises hundreds of thousands of distinct CDR3 sequences, around 17% of which are singletons, and roughly 10% rests with the top ten. Sample time point: newly diagnosed GD, antithyroid drugs for less than 3 months. Extracted PBMC RNA gave rise to the TCR library. These data also formed part of another study, on T cells in Graves' hyperthyroidism and ophthalmopathy.

The sample in question was peripheral blood mononuclear cells (PBMCs), obtained at new diagnosis, from a patient treated with antithyroid drugs. The receptors originated from a woman in her 30s with Graves disease.

This clonotype was seen a few times. J is TRBJ1-1 and V is TRBV6-5, with D maybe TRBD1 (5 bases). Germline lookup yields CDR1 MNHEY and CDR2 SVGAGI. The CDR3 sequence is 14 residues long. V shed 4 bases and J shed 0 bases, with 9 bases lying between them. The CDR3 DNA reads as TGTGCCAGCAGTTGGACATCCTTGAACACTGAAGCTTTCTTT. It yields the protein CASSWTSLNTEAFF.

This clonotype was detected ten times or more. The chain carries TRBV28 and TRBJ2-5; 7 bases align to TRBD1. Germline V CDR1 and CDR2: MDHEN, SYDVKM. This CDR3 region has 13 residues. Losses at the gene ends were 8 bases for V and 5 bases for J; bases not matched to a gene: 8. CDR3 sequence (DNA): TGTGCCAGCGTTAACAGGGGTAGGGAGACCCAGTACTTC. The encoded protein is CASVNRGRETQYF.

This clonotype was counted a few times. The rearrangement uses TRBV7-9 and TRBJ2-3; 7 nucleotides line up with TRBD2. The CDR3 has 13 amino acids. Germline values: CDR1 SEHNR, CDR2 FQNEAQ (reference sequence). J lost 7 bases, V lost 11 bases, and 12 bases had no gene match. The CDR3 DNA is TGTGCCGGTAGTTGGGAGGGGCCGTATACGCAGTATTTT. It encodes CAGSWEGPYTQYF.

This clonotype was counted many times. The chain has TRBV6-1 and TRBJ2-7; 9 bases fit TRBD1. The CDR3 consists of 14 residues. Germline V lookup: CDR1 MNHNS, CDR2 SASEGT. V dropped 6 bases and J dropped 0; count of bases not matched to a gene: 3. CDR3 protein: CASRDRGVSYEQYF. In DNA, the CDR3 is TGTGCCAGCAGAGACAGGGGGGTCTCCTACGAGCAGTACTTC.

This clonotype came up many times. The gene calls are TRBV3-1 and TRBJ1-1; 7 nucleotides align to TRBD1. This CDR3 region has 17 residues. Germline values: CDR1 LGHDT, CDR2 YNNKEL (reference sequence). V was clipped by 3 bases and J by 0 bases; unmatched bases: 10. The CDR3 region is CASSHYSGGNMNTEAFF. CDR3 sequence (DNA): TGTGCCAGCAGCCACTATTCAGGGGGTAATATGAACACTGAAGCTTTCTTT.

This clonotype was found many times. The CDR3 DNA is TGCGCCAGCATGGGACTAGCGGGAGCAGTCGGGGAGCTGTTTTTT. As protein: CASMGLAGAVGELFF. J is TRBJ2-2 and V is TRBV10-2, with 14 bases lining up with TRBD2. Germline V lookup: CDR1 WSHSY, CDR2 SAAADI. The CDR3 consists of 15 residues. After removal of 7 bases from V and 7 bases from J, the junction contained 5 bases not matched to a gene.

Many counts were recorded for this clonotype. The chain uses TRBV5-1 and TRBJ1-2; TRBD1 aligns across 7 bases. The CDR3 contains 15 residues. Trimming removed 4 bases from V and 3 bases from J; junction bases left unmatched: 9. CDR1 is SGHRS, CDR2 YFSETQ, per germline. The CDR3 spells CASSKDRERYYGYTF. DNA of the CDR3: TGCGCCAGCAGCAAAGACAGGGAGAGATACTATGGCTACACCTTC.

This clonotype was recorded at least ten times. The genes are TRBV30 and TRBJ1-5, with D unclear. The V end lost 4 bases, the J end lost 6 bases, and 13 bases lay between the germline ends. Germline V lookup: CDR1 GTSNPN, CDR2 SVGIG (reference sequence). The CDR3 totals 13 residues. CDR3 amino acids: CAWTVGESQPQHF. The CDR3 bases are TGTGCCTGGACCGTGGGAGAAAGTCAGCCCCAGCATTTT. Full variable domain (remainder filled in from reference TRBV30 and TRBJ1-5): SQTIHQWPATLVQPVGSPLSLECTVEGTSNPNLYWYRQAAGRGLQLLFYSVGIGQISSEVPQNLSASRPQDRQFILSSKKLLLSDSGFYLCAWTVGESQPQHFGDGTRLSIL.

This clonotype was picked up many times. In DNA form, the CDR3 reads TGTGCCAGCAGTTTAAAAGGCACCGAGACCCAGTACTTC. It is translated as CASSLKGTETQYF. V gene TRBV27 combines with J gene TRBJ2-5; D is unresolved. CDR1 MNHEY and CDR2 SMNVEV come from the germline V gene (reference sequence). Trimming took off 2 bases at V and 5 bases at J, with 9 bases between the two ends. This CDR3 comprises 13 residues.

This clonotype has ten or more counts. The chain is built from TRBV5-1 and TRBJ2-7, with a tentative D call TRBD2 (6 bases). V gave up 4 bases and J gave up 4 bases, with 15 bases separating them. The CDR3 consists of 14 residues. CDR1 is SGHRS, CDR2 YFSETQ, per germline. The CDR3 nucleotides are TGCGCCAGCAGCGCAGCGGGCGGGCGGTACGAGCAGTACTTC. Its translation is CASSAAGGRYEQYF. The whole variable domain, remainder taken from reference TRBV5-1 and TRBJ2-7, is KAGVTQTPRYLIKTRGQQVTLSCSPISGHRSVSWYQQTPGQGLQFLFEYFSETQRNKGNFPGRFSGRQFSNSRSEMNVSTLELGDSALYLCASSAAGGRYEQYFGPGTRLTVT.

This clonotype was seen at least ten times. The gene calls are TRBV5-1 and TRBJ2-3; TRBD2 matches at 8 bases. CDR1 and CDR2 (germline): SGHRS, YFSETQ. The CDR3 has 16 amino acids. V shed 4 bases, J shed 4 bases, and the junction held 11 bases outside the gene matches. CDR3 in amino acids: CASSTQSGRWADTQYF. In DNA, the CDR3 is TGCGCCAGCAGCACACAAAGCGGGAGATGGGCAGATACGCAGTATTTT. Full variable domain (missing parts from reference TRBV5-1 and TRBJ2-3): KAGVTQTPRYLIKTRGQQVTLSCSPISGHRSVSWYQQTPGQGLQFLFEYFSETQRNKGNFPGRFSGRQFSNSRSEMNVSTLELGDSALYLCASSTQSGRWADTQYFGPGTRLTVL.

The chain couples TRBV15 to TRBJ2-1, with 9 bases identical to TRBD2. Losses at the gene ends were 3 bases for V and 10 bases for J; bases not matched to a gene: 16. Looked up from germline, CDR1 is LNHNV and CDR2 is YYDKDF (reference sequence). The CDR3 is 17 amino acids. CDR3 loop: CATSRTAQAGGSGEQFF. The CDR3 DNA reads TGTGCCACCAGCAGGACGGCCCAAGCGGGAGGATCAGGAGAGCAGTTCTTC.

This clonotype was detected only a few times. The chain has TRBV6-2 or TRBV6-3 and TRBJ2-3; D not resolved. This CDR3 is built from 14 residues. Germline CDR1 and CDR2: MNHEY and SVGEGT. V was shortened by 9 bases and J by 6 bases, with 19 bases between the two germline ends. The CDR3 DNA follows: TGTGCCAGTAGTCGGGCGGTTTCAAGCGATACGCAGTATTTT. Encoded protein: CASSRAVSSDTQYF.

This clonotype has a count of ten or more. The chain uses TRBV12-3 or TRBV12-4 and TRBJ2-4; weak D call: TRBD2 (6 bases). The CDR3 totals 14 residues. With 2 bases removed from V and 7 bases from J, the gap between germline ends came to 12 bases. DNA for the CDR3: TGTGCCAGCAGTTTATGGGGAGGCGGGAACATTCAGTACTTC. Amino acid sequence: CASSLWGGGNIQYF.

The V call is TRBV20-1, the J call TRBJ2-5; D not certain. CDR3 length: 11 amino acids. Germline V lookup: CDR1 DFQATT, CDR2 SNEGSKA (reference sequence). Trimming removed 6 bases from V and 4 bases from J, with 9 bases in between. CDR3 loop: CSANRLETQYF. DNA for the CDR3: TGCAGTGCAAACCGTTTAGAGACCCAGTACTTC.

Concerning this clonotype itself: This may come from a read error, since a much larger clone is one base off. J is TRBJ2-7 and V is TRBV6-2 or TRBV6-3; D is ambiguous. This CDR3 is built from 13 residues. Germline V gene lookup returns CDR1 MNHEY and CDR2 SVGEGT. The CDR3: CASSEARFYERYF. Written as DNA, the CDR3 is TGTGCCAGCAGTGAAGCCCGTTTCTACGAGCGGTACTTC.

This clonotype turned up a few times. The chain employs TRBV20-1 and TRBJ2-7; possibly TRBD1 or TRBD2 for D (5 bases each). Trimming removed 2 bases at V and 3 bases at J, with 17 bases between. CDR3 length equals 15 residues. From germline, CDR1 is DFQATT and CDR2 SNEGSKA (reference sequence). The CDR3 DNA reads TGCAGTGCTAGAAGTGGGACCTCACCTTACTACGAGCAGTACTTC. Residues: CSARSGTSPYYEQYF.

CDR3 nucleotides: TGTGCCAGCAATTTTGACTATACAGATACGCAGTATTTT. Amino acids: CASNFDYTDTQYF. This chain links TRBV12-3 or TRBV12-4 with TRBJ2-3, with D perhaps TRBD2 (5 bases). The CDR3 sequence is 13 residues long. V was shortened by 7 bases and J by 3 bases, with 11 bases between the two germline ends.

This clonotype was observed at least ten times. This rearrangement joins TRBV6-5 to TRBJ1-1; a possible D gene is TRBD1 (6 bases). V lost 2 bases, J lost 5 bases, and 12 bases lay in between. CDR1 and CDR2 from the germline V gene are MNHEY and SVGAGI. CDR3 length equals 14 residues. CDR3 nucleotides: TGTGCCAGCAGTTACGATAAGGGGGAGACTGAAGCTTTCTTT. This codes for CASSYDKGETEAFF.

This clonotype was picked up a small number of times. In DNA form, the CDR3 reads TGTGCCACTGAGGGGAACGAGGGGGCCAACGTCCTGACTTTC. Its protein is CATEGNEGANVLTF. This rearrangement joins TRBV6-2 or TRBV6-3 to TRBJ2-6, with D perhaps TRBD1 or TRBD2 (5 bases each). V was shortened by 10 bases and J by 4 bases, with 14 bases between the two germline ends. The germline V gene encodes CDR1 MNHEY and CDR2 SVGEGT. The CDR3 spans 14 residues.